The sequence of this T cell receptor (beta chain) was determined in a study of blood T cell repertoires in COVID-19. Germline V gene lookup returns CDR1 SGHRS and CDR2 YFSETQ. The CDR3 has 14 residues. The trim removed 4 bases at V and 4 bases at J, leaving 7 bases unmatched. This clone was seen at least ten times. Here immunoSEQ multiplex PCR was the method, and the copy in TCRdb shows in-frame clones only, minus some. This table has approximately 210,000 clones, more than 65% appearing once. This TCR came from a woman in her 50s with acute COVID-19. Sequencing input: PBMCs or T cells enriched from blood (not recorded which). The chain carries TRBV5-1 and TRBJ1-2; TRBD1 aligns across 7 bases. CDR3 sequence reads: CASSHHRGSYGYTF. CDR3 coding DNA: TGCGCCAGCAGCCATCACAGGGGAAGCTATGGCTACACCTTC.